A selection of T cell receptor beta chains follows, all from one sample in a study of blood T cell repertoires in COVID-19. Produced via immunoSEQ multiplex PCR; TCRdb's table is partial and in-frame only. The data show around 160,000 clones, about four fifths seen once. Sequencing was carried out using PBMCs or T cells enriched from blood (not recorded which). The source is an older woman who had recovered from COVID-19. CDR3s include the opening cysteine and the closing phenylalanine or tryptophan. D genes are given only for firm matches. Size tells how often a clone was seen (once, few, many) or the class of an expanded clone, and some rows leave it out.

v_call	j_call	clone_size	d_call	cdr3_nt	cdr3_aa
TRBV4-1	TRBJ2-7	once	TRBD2	TGCGCCAGCAGCCAAGATATGTCTAGCGGGGGTTTGTCCTACGAGCAGTACTTC	CASSQDMSSGGLSYEQYF
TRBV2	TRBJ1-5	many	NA	TGTGCCAGCAGTGACCTAGATAAGGTTAATCAGCCCCAGCATTTT	CASSDLDKVNQPQHF
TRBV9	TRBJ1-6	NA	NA	TGTGCCAGCAGCGTAGCCTCGTTTGAGTCACCCCTCCACTTT	CASSVASFESPLHF
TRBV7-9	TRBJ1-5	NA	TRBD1	TGTGCCAGCAGCTTAGAAGGCAGGGGGCGCGGACAGCCCCAGCATTTT	CASSLEGRGRGQPQHF
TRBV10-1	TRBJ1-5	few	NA	TGCGCCAGCAGTCTTACAGGGCCTCAGCCCCAGCATTTT	CASSLTGPQPQHF
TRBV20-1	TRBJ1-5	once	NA	TGCAGTGCTAGTTATCAGGGCTATCAGCCCCAGCATTTT	CSASYQGYQPQHF
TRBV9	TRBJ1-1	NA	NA	TGTGCCAGCAGCGTCTCCGGGAACACTGAAGCTTTCTTT	CASSVSGNTEAFF
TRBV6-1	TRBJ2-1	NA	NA	TGTGCCAGCAGTGAAGCGCTTCTAGGTCGTTGGGACAATGAGCAGTTCTTC	CASSEALLGRWDNEQFF
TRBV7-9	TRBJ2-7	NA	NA	TGTGCCAGCAGCTTTGACAGAGCCTACGAGCAGTACTTC	CASSFDRAYEQYF
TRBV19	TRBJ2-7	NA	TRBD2	TGTGCCAGTAGTCTGCAAGCTAGCGGGGGGAACTACGAGCAGTACTTC	CASSLQASGGNYEQYF
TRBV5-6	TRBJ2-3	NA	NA	TGTGCCAGCAGCTTGGATGGGACAAGCACAGATACGCAGTATTTT	CASSLDGTSTDTQYF
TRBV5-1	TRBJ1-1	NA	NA	TGCGCCAGCAGATACCGGACAGAAGAGAACACTGAAGCTTTCTTT	CASRYRTEENTEAFF
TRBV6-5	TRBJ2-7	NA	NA	TGTGCCAGCAGGGAGGGGACCGCGACTTCCTACGAGCAGTACTTC	CASREGTATSYEQYF
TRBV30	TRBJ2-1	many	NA	TGTGCCTGGAGCCCCACCTACAATGAGCAGTTCTTC	CAWSPTYNEQFF